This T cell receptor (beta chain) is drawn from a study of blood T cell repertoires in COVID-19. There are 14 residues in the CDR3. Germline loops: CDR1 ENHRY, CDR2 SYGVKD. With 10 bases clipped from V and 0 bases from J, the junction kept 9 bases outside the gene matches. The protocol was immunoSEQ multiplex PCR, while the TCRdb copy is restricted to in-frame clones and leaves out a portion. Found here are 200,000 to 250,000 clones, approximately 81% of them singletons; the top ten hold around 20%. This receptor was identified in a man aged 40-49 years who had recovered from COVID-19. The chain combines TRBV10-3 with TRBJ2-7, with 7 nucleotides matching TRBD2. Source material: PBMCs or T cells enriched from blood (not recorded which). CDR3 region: CATGRTESSYEQYF. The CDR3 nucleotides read TGTGCCACCGGGAGGACCGAGAGCTCCTACGAGCAGTACTTC.